These 20 T cell receptor beta chains originate from one sample sequenced in a study of radiation and T cells in renal cell carcinoma. The time point is: blood 4 weeks post-SBRT, at nephrectomy. Treatment denoted: 15 Gy SBRT to primary tumor, nephrectomy 4 weeks later. Assay: immunoSEQ multiplex PCR; the TCRdb copy retains only in-frame clones and omits some. The sample has about 74,000 clones, nearly 90% seen once. This specimen was blood, taken from a patient whose treatment included radiotherapy and nephrectomy. The source is a woman in her seventies with renal cell carcinoma.

This clone was recorded once. The gene calls are TRBV6-6 and TRBJ2-5, with 7 bases that match TRBD1. CDR1 is MNHNY and CDR2 is SVGAGI in the germline V gene (reference sequence). The CDR3 covers 13 residues. Germline trimming cut 7 bases from V and 4 bases from J; bases unmatched to any gene: 6. In nucleotides, the CDR3 is TGTGCCAGCAACAAGGACAGGTCAGAGACCCAGTACTTC. This translates into CASNKDRSETQYF.

The table lists this clone with a few counts. This rearrangement joins TRBV2 to TRBJ2-5; 8 bases match TRBD2. Germline CDR1 SNHLY, CDR2 FYNNEI. CDR3 length: 16 residues. V was clipped by 2 bases and J by 5 bases; unmatched bases: 10. The chain's CDR3 is CASSEISGAPGETQYF. CDR3 in DNA: TGTGCCAGCAGTGAAATTAGCGGGGCCCCGGGGGAGACCCAGTACTTC.

The chain employs TRBV2 and TRBJ2-7, with unresolved D. The V gene's germline CDR1 is SNHLY and CDR2 FYNNEI. This CDR3 has 12 amino acids. The germline V and J ends were trimmed by 7 bases and 5 bases, with 12 bases remaining between them. CDR3 residues: CASTSSPNEQYF. The CDR3, as DNA: TGTGCCAGCACGAGCAGCCCCAACGAGCAGTACTTC.

The chain has TRBV11-2 and TRBJ1-4; D might be TRBD1 (5 bases). Deletions cut 5 bases from V and 5 bases from J, with 21 bases between. This CDR3 is 17 amino acids long. In germline, CDR1 is SGHAT, CDR2 FQNNGV. The CDR3 loop is CASSHMSGGTANEKLFF. The DNA of the CDR3 is TGTGCCAGCAGCCACATGTCAGGTGGGACGGCGAATGAAAAACTGTTTTTT.

The chain is built from TRBV7-3 and TRBJ2-2; D gene ambiguous. Germline V gives CDR1 SGHTA, CDR2 FQGTGA. Between the trimmed V and J ends, which lost 1 base and 2 bases, there was a span of 14 bases. This CDR3 region has 17 residues. As DNA, the CDR3 is TGTGCCAGCAGCTTAAATCCCCTGTCCGGTAACACCGGGGAGCTGTTTTTT. Translated: CASSLNPLSGNTGELFF.

The J gene is TRBJ2-4, the V gene TRBV7-2; 8 nucleotides align to TRBD1. This CDR3 comprises 14 residues. Germline loops: CDR1 SGHTA, CDR2 FQGNSA. With V trimmed by 2 bases and J by 8 bases, 5 bases remained unmatched. The CDR3 is CASSLPQGGYIQYF. The CDR3 DNA follows: TGTGCCAGCAGCTTACCACAGGGGGGATACATTCAGTACTTC.

V gene TRBV6-1 combines with J gene TRBJ1-1; D is ambiguous. The V end lost 0 bases, the J end lost 1 base, and 3 bases lay between the germline ends. Germline V gene lookup returns CDR1 MNHNS and CDR2 SASEGT. This CDR3 region has 13 residues. CDR3 residues: CASSEAGNTEAFF. CDR3 DNA: TGTGCCAGCAGTGAAGCGGGGAACACTGAAGCTTTCTTT.

This rearrangement joins TRBV30 to TRBJ1-2; a possible D gene is TRBD1 (5 bases). Trimming stripped 3 bases from V and 4 bases from J, with 15 bases between. Germline values: CDR1 GTSNPN, CDR2 SVGIG (reference sequence). The CDR3 spans 14 residues. The CDR3 spells CAWSPPGPSYGYTF. DNA for the CDR3: TGTGCCTGGAGCCCGCCGGGACCGAGCTATGGCTACACCTTC.

This sequence joins TRBV6-1 and TRBJ2-3; possible D gene TRBD1, 5 bases. The V end lost 7 bases, the J end lost 0 bases, and 14 bases lay between the germline ends. This CDR3 region has 15 residues. Per the germline V gene, CDR1 is MNHNS and CDR2 is SASEGT. The CDR3 DNA reads as TGTGCCAGCACAAGGGGCGTATCTAGCACAGATACGCAGTATTTT. Translation: CASTRGVSSTDTQYF.

The sample holds one count of this clone. The gene calls are TRBV9 and TRBJ1-1; D ambiguous. V was shortened by 4 bases and J by 1 base, with 14 bases between the two germline ends. The CDR3 sequence is 15 residues long. Germline lookup yields CDR1 SGDLS and CDR2 YYNGEE. CDR3 nucleotides: TGTGCCAGCAGCCCCTCCTCCCCTTCGAACACTGAAGCTTTCTTT. Its translation is CASSPSSPSNTEAFF.

This clone has just a few counts. The V and J genes are TRBV27 and TRBJ2-7; the match to TRBD1 covers 7 bases. CDR3 length: 13 residues. Germline V CDR1 and CDR2: MNHEY, SMNVEV (reference sequence). V lost 5 bases, J lost 2 bases, and 3 bases stayed unmatched. The CDR3, as DNA: TGTGCCAGCAGTCCCGGGACAGCCTACGAGCAGTACTTC. It translates to CASSPGTAYEQYF.

This chain joins TRBV28 and TRBJ1-2; TRBD1 might be the D (5 bases). This CDR3 is 14 amino acids long. The germline CDR1 and CDR2 sequences are MDHEN and SYDVKM. V was trimmed by 6 bases and J by 2 bases, leaving 13 bases between them. CDR3 sequence: CASSPRDGNYGYTF. The CDR3 DNA sequence: TGTGCCAGCAGCCCCCGGGACGGAAACTATGGCTACACCTTC.

The chain employs TRBV7-9 and TRBJ2-7; 11 bases align to TRBD2. The CDR3 runs to 15 residues. V shed 5 bases and J 3 bases; nucleotides not matched to a gene: 6. The V gene's germline CDR1 is SEHNR and CDR2 FQNEAQ (reference sequence). The CDR3 nucleotides are TGTGCCAGCAGCCCGGGCACTAGCGGGGGCTACGAGCAGTACTTC. Amino acid sequence: CASSPGTSGGYEQYF.

This clone was counted once. The chain couples TRBV28 to TRBJ1-2; TRBD1 might be the D (5 bases). Germline V gene sequence: CDR1 MDHEN, CDR2 SYDVKM. V was trimmed by 5 bases and J by 4 bases, leaving 14 bases between them. This CDR3 comprises 14 residues. In DNA, the CDR3 is TGTGCCAGCAGTGGGGACTGGAACCCCTATGGCTACACCTTC. Its translation is CASSGDWNPYGYTF.

The chain uses TRBV4-3 and TRBJ2-1, with 8 bases aligning to TRBD1. The junction had 13 bases not matched to a gene; V was cut back by 0 bases and J by 12 bases. Per the germline V gene, CDR1 is LGHNA and CDR2 is YSLEER. CDR3 size: 16 residues. The CDR3 loop reads CASSQEYRTGTYGQFF. The CDR3 DNA follows: TGCGCCAGCAGCCAAGAATATCGGACAGGGACCTACGGGCAGTTCTTC.

The chain couples TRBV27 to TRBJ1-1; TRBD1 is a possible D gene (5 bases). V was trimmed by 2 bases and J by 3 bases, leaving 7 bases between them. The CDR3 consists of 13 residues. The germline CDR1 and CDR2 sequences are MNHEY and SMNVEV (reference sequence). The CDR3 DNA reads as TGTGCCAGCAGTTTAGGGGGGGACACTGAAGCTTTCTTT. It yields the protein CASSLGGDTEAFF.

V usage is TRBV19 and J usage is TRBJ2-1, with D perhaps matching TRBD1 (6 bases). Germline V gene sequence: CDR1 LNHDA, CDR2 SQIVND (reference sequence). V was pared by 1 base and J by 2 bases, with 9 bases between. This CDR3 contains 15 residues. CDR3 amino acids: CASSIGGRPYNEQFF. The CDR3 DNA reads as TGTGCCAGTAGTATAGGGGGGCGCCCCTACAATGAGCAGTTCTTC.

The chain is built from TRBV7-9 and TRBJ2-1; weak D call: TRBD2 (5 bases). This CDR3 contains 15 residues. Per the germline V gene, CDR1 is SEHNR and CDR2 is FQNEAQ (reference sequence). Trimming took 2 bases from V and 3 from J, leaving 11 bases between them. CDR3 loop: CASSLRAGNYNEQFF. Here the CDR3 DNA reads TGTGCCAGCAGCTTAAGGGCGGGCAACTACAATGAGCAGTTCTTC.

V and J are TRBV7-9 and TRBJ1-5; 8 positions match TRBD1. J was trimmed by 5 bases and V by 5 bases; bases with no gene match: 5. CDR1 and CDR2 from the germline V gene are SEHNR and FQNEAQ (reference sequence). This CDR3 has 14 residues. The CDR3 loop reads CASSRTGRDQPQHF. The DNA of the CDR3 is TGTGCCAGCAGCCGGACAGGGAGGGATCAGCCCCAGCATTTT.

The CDR3 nucleotides read TGTGCCAGTAGTACATTTCCAGCTAACTATGGCTACACCTTC. Translating gives CASSTFPANYGYTF. This chain uses TRBV19 with TRBJ1-2; D gene ambiguous. The V end lost 4 bases, the J end lost 0 bases, and 9 bases lay between the germline ends. The CDR3 totals 14 residues. Germline CDR1 LNHDA, CDR2 SQIVND (reference sequence).